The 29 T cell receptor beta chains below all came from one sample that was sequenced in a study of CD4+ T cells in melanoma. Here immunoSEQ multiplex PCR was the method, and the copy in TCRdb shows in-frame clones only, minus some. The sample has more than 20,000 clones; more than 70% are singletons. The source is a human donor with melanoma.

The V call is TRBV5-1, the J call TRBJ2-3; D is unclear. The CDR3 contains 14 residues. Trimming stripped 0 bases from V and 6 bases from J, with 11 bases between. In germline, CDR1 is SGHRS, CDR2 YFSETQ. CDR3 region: CASSLGTLGDTQYF. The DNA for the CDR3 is TGCGCCAGCAGCTTGGGGACCTTAGGGGATACGCAGTATTTT.

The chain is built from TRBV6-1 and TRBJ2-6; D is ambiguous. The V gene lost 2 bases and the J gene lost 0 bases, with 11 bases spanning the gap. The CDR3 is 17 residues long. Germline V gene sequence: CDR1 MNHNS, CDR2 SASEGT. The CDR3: CASSEKIGFSGANVLTF. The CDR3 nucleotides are TGTGCCAGCAGTGAAAAGATAGGGTTCTCTGGGGCCAACGTCCTGACTTTC.

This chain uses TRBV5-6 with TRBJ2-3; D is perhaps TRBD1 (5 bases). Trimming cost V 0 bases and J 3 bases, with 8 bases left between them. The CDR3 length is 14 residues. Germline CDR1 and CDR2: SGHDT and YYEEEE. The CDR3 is CASSLVGATDTQYF. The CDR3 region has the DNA TGTGCCAGCAGCTTGGTTGGGGCGACAGATACGCAGTATTTT.

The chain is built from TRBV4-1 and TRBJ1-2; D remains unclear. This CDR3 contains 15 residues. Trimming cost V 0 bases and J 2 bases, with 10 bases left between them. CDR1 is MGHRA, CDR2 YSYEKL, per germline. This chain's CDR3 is CASSQDNDGNYGYTF. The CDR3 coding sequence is TGCGCCAGCAGCCAAGATAACGACGGAAACTATGGCTACACCTTC.

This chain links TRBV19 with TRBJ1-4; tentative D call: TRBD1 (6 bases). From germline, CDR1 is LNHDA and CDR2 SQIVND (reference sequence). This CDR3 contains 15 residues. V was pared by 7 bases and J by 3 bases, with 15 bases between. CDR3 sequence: CASKAGDVPNEKLFF. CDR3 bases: TGTGCCAGTAAGGCAGGGGATGTACCTAATGAAAAACTGTTTTTT.

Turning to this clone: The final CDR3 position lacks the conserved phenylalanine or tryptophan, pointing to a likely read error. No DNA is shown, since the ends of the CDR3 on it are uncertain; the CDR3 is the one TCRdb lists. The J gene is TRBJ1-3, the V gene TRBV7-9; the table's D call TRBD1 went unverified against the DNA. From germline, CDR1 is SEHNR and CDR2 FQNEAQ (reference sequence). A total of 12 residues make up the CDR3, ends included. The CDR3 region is CASSDQTGHLGT.

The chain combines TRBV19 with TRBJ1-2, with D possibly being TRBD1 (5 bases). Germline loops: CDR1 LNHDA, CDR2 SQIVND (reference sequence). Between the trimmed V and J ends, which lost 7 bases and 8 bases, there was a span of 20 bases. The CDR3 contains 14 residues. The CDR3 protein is CASISQGRTGGYTF. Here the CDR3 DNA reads TGTGCCAGTATTTCTCAGGGCAGAACGGGAGGCTACACCTTC.

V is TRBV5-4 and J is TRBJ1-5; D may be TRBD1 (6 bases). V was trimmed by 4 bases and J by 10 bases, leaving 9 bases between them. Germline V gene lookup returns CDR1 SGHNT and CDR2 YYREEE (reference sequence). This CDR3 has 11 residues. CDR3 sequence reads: CASSGGRPQHF. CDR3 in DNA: TGTGCCAGCAGCGGGGGGCGACCCCAGCATTTT.

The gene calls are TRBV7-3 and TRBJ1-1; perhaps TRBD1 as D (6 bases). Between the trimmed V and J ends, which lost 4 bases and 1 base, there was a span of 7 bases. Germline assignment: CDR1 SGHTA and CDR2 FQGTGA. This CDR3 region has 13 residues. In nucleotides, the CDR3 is TGTGCCAGCAGCTGGGGACAGAACACTGAAGCTTTCTTT. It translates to CASSWGQNTEAFF.

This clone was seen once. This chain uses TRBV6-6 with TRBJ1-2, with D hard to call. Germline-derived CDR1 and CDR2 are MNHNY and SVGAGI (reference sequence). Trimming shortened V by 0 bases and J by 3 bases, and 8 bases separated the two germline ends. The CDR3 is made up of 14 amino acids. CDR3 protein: CASSYSKRYYGYTF. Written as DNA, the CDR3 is TGTGCCAGCAGTTACTCGAAAAGGTACTATGGCTACACCTTC.

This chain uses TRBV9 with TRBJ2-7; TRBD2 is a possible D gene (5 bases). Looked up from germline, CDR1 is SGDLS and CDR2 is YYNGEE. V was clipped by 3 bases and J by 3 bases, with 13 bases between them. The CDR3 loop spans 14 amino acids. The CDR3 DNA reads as TGTGCCAGCAGCGAGGACTTGGTTAGCTACGAGCAGTACTTC. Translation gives CASSEDLVSYEQYF.

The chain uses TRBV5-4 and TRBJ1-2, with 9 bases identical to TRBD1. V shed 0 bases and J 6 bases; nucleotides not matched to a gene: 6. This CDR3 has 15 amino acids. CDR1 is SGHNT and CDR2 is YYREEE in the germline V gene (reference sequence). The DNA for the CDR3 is TGTGCCAGCAGCTTGGGGGACAGGGTTGGCGATGGCTACACCTTC. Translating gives CASSLGDRVGDGYTF.

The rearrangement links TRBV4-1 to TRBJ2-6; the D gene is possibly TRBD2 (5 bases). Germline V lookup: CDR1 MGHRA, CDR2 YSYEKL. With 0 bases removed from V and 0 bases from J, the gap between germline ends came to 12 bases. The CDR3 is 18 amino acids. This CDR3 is CASSQDWELISGANVLTF. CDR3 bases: TGCGCCAGCAGCCAAGATTGGGAGCTGATCTCTGGGGCCAACGTCCTGACTTTC.

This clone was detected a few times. The CDR3, as DNA: TGTGCCAGCAGCTCCAGGGGATTTCGGTCGATTAGTGAGCAGTTCTTC. It is translated as CASSSRGFRSISEQFF. The chain combines TRBV11-2 with TRBJ2-1; D might be TRBD1 (6 bases). The germline V gene encodes CDR1 SGHAT and CDR2 FQNNGV. Trimming shortened V by 4 bases and J by 9 bases, and 22 bases separated the two germline ends. The CDR3 is 16 residues long.

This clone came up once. The chain's CDR3 is CASSRQSNTEAFF. Written as DNA, the CDR3 is TGTGCCAGCAGCCGACAGAGTAACACTGAAGCTTTCTTT. This chain links TRBV11-2 with TRBJ1-1; a possible D gene is TRBD1 (5 bases). CDR1 is SGHAT and CDR2 is FQNNGV in the germline V gene. The V end was cut by 5 bases, the J end by 2 bases, with 9 bases between. This CDR3 comprises 13 residues.

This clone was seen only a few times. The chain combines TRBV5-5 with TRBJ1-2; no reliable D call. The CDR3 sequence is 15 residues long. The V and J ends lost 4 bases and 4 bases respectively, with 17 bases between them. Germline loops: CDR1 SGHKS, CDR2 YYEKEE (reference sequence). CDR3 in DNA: TGTGCCAGCAGCGGGATCTGGGCCGGGAGCTATGGCTACACCTTC. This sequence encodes CASSGIWAGSYGYTF.

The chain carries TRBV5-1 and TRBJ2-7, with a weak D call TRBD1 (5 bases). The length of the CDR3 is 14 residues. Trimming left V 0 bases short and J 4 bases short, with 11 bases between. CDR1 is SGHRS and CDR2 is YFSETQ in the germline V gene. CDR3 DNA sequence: TGCGCCAGCAGCTTGGCAGGGATGAATTACGAGCAGTACTTC. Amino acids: CASSLAGMNYEQYF.

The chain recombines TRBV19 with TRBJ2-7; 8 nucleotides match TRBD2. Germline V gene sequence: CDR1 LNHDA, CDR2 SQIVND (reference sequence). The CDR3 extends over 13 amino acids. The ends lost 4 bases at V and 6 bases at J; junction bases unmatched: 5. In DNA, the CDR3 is TGTGCCAGTAGTACCTACGGGGGGGCCGAGCAGTACTTC. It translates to CASSTYGGAEQYF.

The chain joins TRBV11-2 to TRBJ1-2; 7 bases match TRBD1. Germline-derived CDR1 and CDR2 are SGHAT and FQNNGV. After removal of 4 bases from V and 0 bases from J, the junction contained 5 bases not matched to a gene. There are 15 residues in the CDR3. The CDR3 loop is CASSSAGTANYGYTF. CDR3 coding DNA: TGTGCCAGCAGCTCCGCCGGGACAGCTAACTATGGCTACACCTTC.

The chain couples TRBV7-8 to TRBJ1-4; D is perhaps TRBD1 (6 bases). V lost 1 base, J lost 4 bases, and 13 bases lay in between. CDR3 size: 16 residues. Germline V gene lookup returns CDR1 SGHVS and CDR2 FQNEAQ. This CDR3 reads CASSLVMGALNEKLFF. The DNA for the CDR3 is TGTGCCAGCAGCTTAGTTATGGGGGCCCTTAATGAAAAACTGTTTTTT.

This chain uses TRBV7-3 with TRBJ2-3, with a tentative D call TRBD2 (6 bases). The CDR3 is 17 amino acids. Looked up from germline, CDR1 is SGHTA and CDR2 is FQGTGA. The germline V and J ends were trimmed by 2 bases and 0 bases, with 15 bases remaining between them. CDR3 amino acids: CASSLFSGGKSTDTQYF. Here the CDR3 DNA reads TGTGCCAGCAGCTTATTTTCGGGCGGGAAAAGCACAGATACGCAGTATTTT.

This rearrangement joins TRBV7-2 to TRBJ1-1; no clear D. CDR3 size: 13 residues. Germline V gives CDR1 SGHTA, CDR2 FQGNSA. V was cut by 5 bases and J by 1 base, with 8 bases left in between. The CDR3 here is CASSLQRNTEAFF. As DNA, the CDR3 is TGTGCCAGCAGCCTCCAGCGGAACACTGAAGCTTTCTTT. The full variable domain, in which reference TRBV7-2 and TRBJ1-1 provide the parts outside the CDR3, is GAGVSQSPSNKVTEKGKDVELRCDPISGHTALYWYRQSLGQGLEFLIYFQGNSAPDKSGLPSDRFSAERTGGSVSTLTIQRTQQEDSAVYLCASSLQRNTEAFFGQGTRLTVV.

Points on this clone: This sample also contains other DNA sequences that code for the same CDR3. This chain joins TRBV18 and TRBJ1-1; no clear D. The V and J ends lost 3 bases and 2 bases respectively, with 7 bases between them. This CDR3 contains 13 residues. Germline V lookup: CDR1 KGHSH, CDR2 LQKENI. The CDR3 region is CASSPTSNTEAFF. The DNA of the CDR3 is TGTGCCAGCTCACCGACGTCTAACACTGAAGCTTTCTTT. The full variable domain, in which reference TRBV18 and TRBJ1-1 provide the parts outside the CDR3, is NAGVMQNPRHLVRRRGQEARLRCSPMKGHSHVYWYRQLPEEGLKFMVYLQKENIIDESGMPKERFSAEFPKEGPSILRIQQVVRGDSAAYFCASSPTSNTEAFFGQGTRLTVV.

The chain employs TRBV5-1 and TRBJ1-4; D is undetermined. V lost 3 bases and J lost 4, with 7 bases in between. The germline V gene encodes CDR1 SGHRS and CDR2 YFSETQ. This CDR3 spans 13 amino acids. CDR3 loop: CASSSQVNEKLFF. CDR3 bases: TGCGCCAGCAGCTCCCAGGTTAATGAAAAACTGTTTTTT.

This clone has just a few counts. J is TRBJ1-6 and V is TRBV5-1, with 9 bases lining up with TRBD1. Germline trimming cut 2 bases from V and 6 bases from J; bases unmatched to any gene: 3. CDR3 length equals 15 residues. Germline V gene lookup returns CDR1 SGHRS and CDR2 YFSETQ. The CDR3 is CASSFGDRANSPLHF. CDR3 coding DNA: TGCGCCAGCAGCTTTGGGGACAGGGCTAATTCACCCCTCCACTTT.

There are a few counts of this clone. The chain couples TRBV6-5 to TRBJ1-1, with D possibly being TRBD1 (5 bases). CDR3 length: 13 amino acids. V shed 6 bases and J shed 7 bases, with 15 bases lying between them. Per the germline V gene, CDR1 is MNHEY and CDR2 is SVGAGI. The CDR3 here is CASSVQVKGEAFF. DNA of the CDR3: TGTGCCAGCAGCGTACAGGTTAAAGGTGAAGCTTTCTTT.

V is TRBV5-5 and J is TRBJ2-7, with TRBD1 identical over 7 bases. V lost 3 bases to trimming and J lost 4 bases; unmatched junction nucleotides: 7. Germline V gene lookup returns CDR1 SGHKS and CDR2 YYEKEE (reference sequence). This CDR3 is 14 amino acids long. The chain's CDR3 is CASSSKGQTYEQYF. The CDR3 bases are TGTGCCAGCAGCTCGAAGGGACAGACTTACGAGCAGTACTTC. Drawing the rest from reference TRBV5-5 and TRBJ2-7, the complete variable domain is DAGVTQSPTHLIKTRGQQVTLRCSPISGHKSVSWYQQVLGQGPQFIFQYYEKEERGRGNFPDRFSARQFPNYSSELNVNALLLGDSALYLCASSSKGQTYEQYFGPGTRLTVT.

The CDR3 DNA is TGTGCCAGCAGTCTTGCGTCTGGGGCCGCCTACGAGCAGTACTTC. Protein sequence: CASSLASGAAYEQYF. The rearrangement links TRBV6-5 to TRBJ2-7, with a weak D call TRBD1 (5 bases). There are 15 residues in the CDR3. V lost 5 bases and J lost 2, with 16 bases in between. Germline CDR1 is MNHEY and CDR2 is SVGAGI.

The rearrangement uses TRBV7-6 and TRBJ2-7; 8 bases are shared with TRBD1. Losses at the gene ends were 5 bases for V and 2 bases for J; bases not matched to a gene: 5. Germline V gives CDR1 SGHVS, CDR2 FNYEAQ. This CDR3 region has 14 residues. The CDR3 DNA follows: TGTGCCAGCAGCGACCCGACAGGGGCCTACGAGCAGTACTTC. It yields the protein CASSDPTGAYEQYF.